The TCR beta chain described here comes from a study of shared clonotypes between healthy human individuals. Points from the study as a whole: Only blood was sampled, and tissue TCR repertoires likely differ from blood ones. Naive subsets generally exceeded memory subsets in estimated richness. Deeper or shallower sequencing was expected to change how clonotypes are shared among donors.

Naive CD8 isolation took CD45RO-negative cells positively selected for CCR7 and excluded terminally differentiated effector memory CD45RA+ cells. Using immunoSEQ multiplex PCR, the repertoire was profiled, and TCRdb retains in-frame clones only, with some absent. The table includes 760,000 or so clones, roughly 96% detected once. Of note for this clone: Its antigen is unidentified.

This CDR3 contains 15 residues. From germline, CDR1 is MNHEY and CDR2 SMNVEV (reference sequence). V was pared by 2 bases and J by 6 bases, with 14 bases between. This TCR was recovered from a man younger than 45 in good health. The chain employs TRBV27 and TRBJ2-1, with D perhaps matching TRBD1 or TRBD2 (5 bases each). The sample consisted of naive CD8+ T cells sorted from blood. The CDR3 region has the DNA TGTGCCAGCAGTTTAGGGGGATACTCCCCCAATGAGCAGTTCTTC. Amino acid sequence: CASSLGGYSPNEQFF.